The entry that follows covers one TCR beta chain sequence. The data derive from a study of OX40 agonist ivuxolimab in advanced cancers. Study-level information: Patients were given ivuxolimab, an antibody that agonizes OX40 (CD134). The study enrolled dose-escalation patients with hepatocellular carcinoma, melanoma, renal cell or head and neck cancer.

Only in-frame clones appear in the TCRdb table, and some are missing; sequencing was by immunoSEQ multiplex PCR. The sample yields about 45,000 clones, approximately 84% seen once. Germline CDR1 LNHDA, CDR2 SQIVND (reference sequence). CDR3 length equals 15 residues. Trimming took 3 bases from V and 7 from J, leaving 16 bases between them. V usage is TRBV19 and J usage is TRBJ2-1, with D maybe TRBD1 (6 bases). Sequences were derived from CD4+ or CD8+ T cells sorted from blood, sampled in a trial of the OX40 agonist ivuxolimab. The origin of this receptor is an adult with an advanced solid tumor such as melanoma, head and neck, liver or kidney cancer. The CDR3 is CASSIYREKRNEQFF. CDR3 in DNA: TGTGCCAGTAGTATTTACAGGGAAAAAAGGAATGAGCAGTTCTTC.